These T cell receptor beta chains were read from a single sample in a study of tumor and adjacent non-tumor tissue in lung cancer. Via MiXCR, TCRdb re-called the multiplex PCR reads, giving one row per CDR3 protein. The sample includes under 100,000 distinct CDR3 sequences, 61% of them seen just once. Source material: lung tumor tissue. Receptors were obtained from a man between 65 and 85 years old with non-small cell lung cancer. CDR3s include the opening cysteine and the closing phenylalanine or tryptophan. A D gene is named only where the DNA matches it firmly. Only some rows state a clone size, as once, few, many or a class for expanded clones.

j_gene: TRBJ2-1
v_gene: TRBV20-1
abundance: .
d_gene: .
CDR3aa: CSARHRDKGTLEQFF
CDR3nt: TGCAGTGCTAGACACCGTGACAAGGGGACACTTGAGCAGTTCTTC

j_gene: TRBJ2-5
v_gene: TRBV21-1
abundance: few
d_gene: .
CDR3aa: CASSKGRGQETQYF
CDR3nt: TGTGCCAGCAGCAAAGGGCGGGGGCAAGAGACCCAGTACTTC

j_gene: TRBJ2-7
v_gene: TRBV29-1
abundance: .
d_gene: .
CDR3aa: CSVGLLTLSEPYF
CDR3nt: TGCAGCGTCGGCCTACTAACCCTCTCGGAGCCGTACTTC

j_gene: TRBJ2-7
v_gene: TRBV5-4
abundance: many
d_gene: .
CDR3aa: CASSRGGQGNEQYF
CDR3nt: TGTGCCAGCAGCAGGGGGGGGCAGGGGAACGAGCAGTACTTC

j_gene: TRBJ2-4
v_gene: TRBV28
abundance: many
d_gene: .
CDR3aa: CASTTGTQVGIQYF
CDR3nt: TGTGCCAGCACCACTGGGACCCAGGTCGGCATTCAGTACTTC

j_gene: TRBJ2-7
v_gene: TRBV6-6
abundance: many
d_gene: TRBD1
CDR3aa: CASTLDRGLYEQYF
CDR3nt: TGTGCCAGCACCTTGGACAGGGGGCTTTACGAGCAGTACTTC

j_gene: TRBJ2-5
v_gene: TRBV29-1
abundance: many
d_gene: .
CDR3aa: CSVGLRGETQYF
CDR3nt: TGCAGCGTTGGTCTCCGGGGGGAGACCCAGTACTTC

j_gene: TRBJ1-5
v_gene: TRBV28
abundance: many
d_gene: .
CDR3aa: CASSRPPYQPQHF
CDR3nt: TGTGCCAGCAGTCGGCCACCTTATCAGCCCCAGCATTTT

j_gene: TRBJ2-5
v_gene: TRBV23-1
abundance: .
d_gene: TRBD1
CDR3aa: CASTQPTGVEETQYF
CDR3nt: TGCGCCAGCACCCAACCCACAGGGGTGGAGGAGACCCAGTACTTC

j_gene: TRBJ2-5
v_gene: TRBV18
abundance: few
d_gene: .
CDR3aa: CASSPPRNQETQYF
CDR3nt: TGTGCCAGCTCACCACCCAGGAACCAAGAGACCCAGTACTTC

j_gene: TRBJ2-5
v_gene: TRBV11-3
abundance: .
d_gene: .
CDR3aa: CASSLQDPQETQCF
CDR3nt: TGTGCCAGCAGCTTACAGGACCCCCAAGAGACCCAGTGCTTC

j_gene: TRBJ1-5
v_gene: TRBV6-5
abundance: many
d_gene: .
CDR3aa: CASSYAGGSNQPQHF
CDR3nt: TGTGCCAGCAGTTACGCGGGGGGATCCAATCAGCCCCAGCATTTT

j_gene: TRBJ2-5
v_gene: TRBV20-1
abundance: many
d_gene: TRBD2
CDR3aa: CSARGLAGETQYF
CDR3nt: TGCAGTGCTAGAGGTCTAGCGGGCGAGACCCAGTACTTC

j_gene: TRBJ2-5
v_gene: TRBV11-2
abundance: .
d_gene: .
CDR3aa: CANRPRRAKETQYF
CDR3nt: TGTGCCAACAGGCCTAGACGGGCGAAAGAGACCCAGTACTTC

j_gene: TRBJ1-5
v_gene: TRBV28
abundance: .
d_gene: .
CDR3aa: CANSLGRGRVRQPQHF
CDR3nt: TGTGCCAACAGTTTAGGCCGGGGGCGAGTAAGACAGCCCCAGCATTTC